This T cell receptor (beta chain) is from a study of Ad26.COV2.S vaccination and SARS-CoV-2 variants. Sequenced by immunoSEQ multiplex PCR; TCRdb stores in-frame clones only, minus some. Found here are around 300,000 clones, roughly 90% of them singletons; the top ten hold around 11%. The CDR3 covers 14 residues. The V end lost 4 bases, the J end lost 3 bases, and 13 bases lay between the germline ends. Germline CDR1 SGHTA, CDR2 FQGNSA. The treatment: 19 received Ad26.COV2.S at low or high dose, single or two shots; about 5 received placebo; per-sample allocation not given. Samples analyzed were those drawn on day 63 after the first vaccine or placebo injection.

The specimen was peripheral blood, collected in a trial of Ad26.COV2.S vaccine versus placebo. The chain has TRBV7-2 and TRBJ2-7, with D tentatively TRBD2 (6 bases). The TCR originated in a person between 18 and 59 years old who received the Ad26.COV2.S COVID-19 vaccine or a placebo. CDR3 amino acids: CASSSTTGDYEQYF. The CDR3 DNA reads as TGTGCCAGCAGCTCAACGACGGGAGACTACGAGCAGTACTTC.